The sequence of this TCR beta chain was determined in a study of regulatory T cells in long-lasting Graves disease. Study outcomes and limitations: Accuracy may have suffered from the small sample size. Under persistent disease, TRBV28, TRBJ1-2 and TRBJ2-5 were used preferentially.

The time point was: newly diagnosed GD, antithyroid drugs for less than 3 months. PBMC-extracted RNA yielded the TCR library. The TCR beta library used iRepertoire HTBI primers with Arm-PCR amplification of CDR3. Using its own MiXCR run on the multiplex PCR reads, TCRdb lists one record per CDR3 protein. The sample carries over 400,000 distinct CDR3 sequences, 12% to 15% recorded once. A word on this clonotype: Its target is not known.

V was shortened by 0 bases and J by 1 base, with 13 bases between the two germline ends. Germline values: CDR1 SGHDT, CDR2 YYEEEE. There are 16 residues in the CDR3. The sample was also linked to a second study, of T cells in Graves' hyperthyroidism and ophthalmopathy. In that study: TCR CDR3 underwent first-round RT-PCR with the HTBI primer set.

This receptor was identified in a woman aged 45-60 years with Graves disease. The J gene is TRBJ2-5, the V gene TRBV5-6; D unclear. The specimen comprised peripheral blood mononuclear cells (PBMCs), sampled at new diagnosis, from a patient treated with antithyroid drugs. This CDR3 is CASSLVVFQSQETQYF. CDR3 DNA: TGTGCCAGCAGCTTGGTGGTTTTCCAGTCCCAAGAGACCCAGTACTTC.